This entry is about one TCR beta chain. The entry originates in a study of OX40 agonist ivuxolimab in advanced cancers. Germline V gene lookup returns CDR1 SNHLY and CDR2 FYNNEI. The CDR3 sequence is 14 residues long. V lost 7 bases to trimming and J lost 7 bases; unmatched junction nucleotides: 4. Method: immunoSEQ multiplex PCR; TCRdb's copy keeps in-frame clones and lacks some. The table has approximately 61,000 clones, 91% seen once. The sequencing here drew on CD4+ or CD8+ T cells sorted from blood, taken in a trial of the OX40 agonist ivuxolimab. The chain is built from TRBV2 and TRBJ2-1; 13 nucleotides line up with TRBD2. The receptor was isolated from an adult with an advanced solid tumor such as melanoma, head and neck, liver or kidney cancer. This chain's CDR3 is CASKPGLAGNEQFF. CDR3 nucleotides: TGTGCCAGCAAGCCGGGACTAGCGGGGAATGAGCAGTTCTTC.